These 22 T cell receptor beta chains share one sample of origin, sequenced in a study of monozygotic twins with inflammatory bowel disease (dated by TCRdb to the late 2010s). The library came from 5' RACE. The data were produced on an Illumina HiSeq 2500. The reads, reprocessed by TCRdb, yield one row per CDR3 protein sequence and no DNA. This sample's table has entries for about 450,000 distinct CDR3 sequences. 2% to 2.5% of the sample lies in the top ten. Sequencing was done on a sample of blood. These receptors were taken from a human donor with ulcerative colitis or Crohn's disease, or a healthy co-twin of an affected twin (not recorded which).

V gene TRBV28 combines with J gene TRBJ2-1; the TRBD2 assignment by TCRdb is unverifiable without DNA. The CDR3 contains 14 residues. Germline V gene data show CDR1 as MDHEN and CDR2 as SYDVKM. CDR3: CASSSGPSSEEQFF.

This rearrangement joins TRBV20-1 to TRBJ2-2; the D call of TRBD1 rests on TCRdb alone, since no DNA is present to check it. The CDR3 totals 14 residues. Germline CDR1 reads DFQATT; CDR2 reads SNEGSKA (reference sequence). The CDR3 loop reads CSARKGQGDGELFF.

CDR3 in amino acids: CASSAEGTSPYEQYF. The chain combines TRBV3-1 with TRBJ2-7; no DNA is available, so the TRBD2 call from TCRdb remains unchecked. The CDR3 is 15 amino acids. CDR1 is LGHDT and CDR2 is YNNKEL in the germline V gene (reference sequence).

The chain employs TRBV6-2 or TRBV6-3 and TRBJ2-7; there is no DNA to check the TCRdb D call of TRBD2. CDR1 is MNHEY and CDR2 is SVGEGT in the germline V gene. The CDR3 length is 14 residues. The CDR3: CASSYSGGVYEQYF.

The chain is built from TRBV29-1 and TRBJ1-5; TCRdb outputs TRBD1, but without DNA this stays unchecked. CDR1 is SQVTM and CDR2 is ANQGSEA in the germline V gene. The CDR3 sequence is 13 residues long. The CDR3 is CSAGQGGNQPQHF.

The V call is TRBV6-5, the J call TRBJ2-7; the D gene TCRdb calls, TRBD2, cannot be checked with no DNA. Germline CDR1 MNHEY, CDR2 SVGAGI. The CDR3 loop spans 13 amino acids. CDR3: CASTVAATYEQYF.

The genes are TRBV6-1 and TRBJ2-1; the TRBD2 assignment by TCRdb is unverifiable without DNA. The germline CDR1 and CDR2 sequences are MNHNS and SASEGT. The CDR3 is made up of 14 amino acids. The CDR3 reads CASTRLAGNNEQFF.

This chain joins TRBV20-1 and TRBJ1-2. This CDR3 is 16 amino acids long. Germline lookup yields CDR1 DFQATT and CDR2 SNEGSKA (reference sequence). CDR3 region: CSARGGQVTFNYGYTF.

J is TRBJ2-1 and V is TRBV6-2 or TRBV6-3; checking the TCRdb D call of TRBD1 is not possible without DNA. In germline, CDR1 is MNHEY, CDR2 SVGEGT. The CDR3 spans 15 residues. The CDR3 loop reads CASRLRDRFNNEQFF.

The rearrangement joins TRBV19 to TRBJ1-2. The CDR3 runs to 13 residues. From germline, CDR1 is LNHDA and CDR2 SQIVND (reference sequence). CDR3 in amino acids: CASSIAVSDYYTF.

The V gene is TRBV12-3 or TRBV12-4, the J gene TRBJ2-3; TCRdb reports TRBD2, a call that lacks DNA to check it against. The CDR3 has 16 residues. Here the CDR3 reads CASSLQGGGNTDTQYF.

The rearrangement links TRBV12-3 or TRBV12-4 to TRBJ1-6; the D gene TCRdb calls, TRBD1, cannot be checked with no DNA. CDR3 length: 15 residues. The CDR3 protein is CASRMGTVNNSPLHF.

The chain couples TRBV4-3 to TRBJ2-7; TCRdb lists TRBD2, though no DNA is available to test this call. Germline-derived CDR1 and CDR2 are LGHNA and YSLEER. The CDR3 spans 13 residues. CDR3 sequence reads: CASSQEVGSEQYF.

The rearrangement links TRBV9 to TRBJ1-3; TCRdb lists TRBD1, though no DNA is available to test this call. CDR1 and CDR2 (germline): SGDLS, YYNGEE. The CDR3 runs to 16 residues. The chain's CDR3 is CASSVTLQGEGNTIYF. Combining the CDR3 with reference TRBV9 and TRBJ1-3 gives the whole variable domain DSGVTQTPKHLITATGQRVTLRCSPRSGDLSVYWYQQSLDQGLQFLIQYYNGEERAKGNILERFSAQQFPDLHSELNLSSLELGDSALYFCASSVTLQGEGNTIYFGEGSWLTVV.

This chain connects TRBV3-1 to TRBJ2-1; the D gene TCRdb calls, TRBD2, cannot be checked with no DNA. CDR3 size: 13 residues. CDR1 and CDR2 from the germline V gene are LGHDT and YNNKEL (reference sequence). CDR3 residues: CASSLGTSLWVFF.

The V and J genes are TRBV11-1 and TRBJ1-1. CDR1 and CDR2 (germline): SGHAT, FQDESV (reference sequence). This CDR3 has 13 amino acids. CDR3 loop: CASSLQEGTEAFF.

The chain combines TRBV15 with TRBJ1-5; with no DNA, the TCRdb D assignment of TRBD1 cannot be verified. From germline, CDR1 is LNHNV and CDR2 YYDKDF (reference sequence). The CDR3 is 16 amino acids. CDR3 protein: CATSRKQGASNQPQHF. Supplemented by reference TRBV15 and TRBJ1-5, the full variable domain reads DAMVIQNPRYQVTQFGKPVTLSCSQTLNHNVMYWYQQKSSQAPKLLFHYYDKDFNNEADTPDNFQSRRPNTSFCFLDIRSPGLGDTAMYLCATSRKQGASNQPQHFGDGTRLSIL.

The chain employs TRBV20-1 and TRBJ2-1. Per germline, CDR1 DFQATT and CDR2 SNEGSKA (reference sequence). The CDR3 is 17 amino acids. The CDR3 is CSARDRTGGSSYNEQFF.

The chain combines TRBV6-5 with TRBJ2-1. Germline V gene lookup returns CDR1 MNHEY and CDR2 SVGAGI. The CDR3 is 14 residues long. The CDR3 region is CASSYRSGDNEQFF.

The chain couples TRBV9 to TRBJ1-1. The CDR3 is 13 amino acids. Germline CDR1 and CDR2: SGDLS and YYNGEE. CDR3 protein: CASSVLSVHEAFF.

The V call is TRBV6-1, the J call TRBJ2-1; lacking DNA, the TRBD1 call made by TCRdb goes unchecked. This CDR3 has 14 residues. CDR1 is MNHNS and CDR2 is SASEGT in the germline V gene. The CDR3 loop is CASMKGGLVNEQFF.

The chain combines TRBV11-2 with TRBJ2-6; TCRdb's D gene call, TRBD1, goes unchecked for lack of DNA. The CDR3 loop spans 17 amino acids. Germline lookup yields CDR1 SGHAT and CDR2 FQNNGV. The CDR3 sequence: CASSNGQVSSGANVLTF.